This T cell receptor (beta chain) was identified in a study of blood T cell repertoires in COVID-19. This CDR3 contains 13 residues. Germline CDR1 is MNHEY and CDR2 is SMNVEV (reference sequence). The germline V and J ends were trimmed by 3 bases and 4 bases, with 7 bases remaining between them. Measured with immunoSEQ multiplex PCR; TCRdb has only the in-frame clones, and not every one. The sample carries about 30,000 clones, roughly 90% recorded once. This TCR was recovered from a man between 65 and 85 years old with active or convalescent COVID-19. The chain combines TRBV27 with TRBJ1-3; D unresolved. The sample was peripheral blood. CDR3 nucleotides: TGTGCCAGCAGTTTCAGGCTAGGAAACACCATATATTTT. Protein: CASSFRLGNTIYF.